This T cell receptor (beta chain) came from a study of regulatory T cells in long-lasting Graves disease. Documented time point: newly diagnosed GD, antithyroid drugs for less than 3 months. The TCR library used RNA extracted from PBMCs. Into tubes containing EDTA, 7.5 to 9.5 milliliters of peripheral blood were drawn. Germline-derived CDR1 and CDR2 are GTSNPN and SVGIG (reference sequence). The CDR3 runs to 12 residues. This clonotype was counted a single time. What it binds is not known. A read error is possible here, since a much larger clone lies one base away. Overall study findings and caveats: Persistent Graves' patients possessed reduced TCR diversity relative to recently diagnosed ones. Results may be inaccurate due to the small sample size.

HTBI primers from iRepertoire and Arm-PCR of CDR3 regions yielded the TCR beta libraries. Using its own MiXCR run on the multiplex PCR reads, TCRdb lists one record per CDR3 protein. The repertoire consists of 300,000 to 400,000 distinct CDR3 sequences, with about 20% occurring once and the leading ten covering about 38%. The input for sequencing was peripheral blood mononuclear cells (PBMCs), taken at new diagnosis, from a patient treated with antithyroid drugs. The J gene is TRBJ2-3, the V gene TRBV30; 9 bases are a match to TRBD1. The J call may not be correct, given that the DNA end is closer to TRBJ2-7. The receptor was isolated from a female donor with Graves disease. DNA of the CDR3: TGTGCCTGGGGGACAGGGAACAATGAGCAGTACTTC. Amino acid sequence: CAWGTGNNEQYF.